These T cell receptor beta chains were read from a single sample in a study of graft-versus-host responses after intestinal transplantation. TCRdb's copy holds only in-frame clones and misses some; the assay was immunoSEQ multiplex PCR. The data contain roughly 16,000 clones, 38% of them seen just once; the ten biggest clones take up around 3.5%. The starting material was alloreactive CD8+ T cells from a mixed lymphocyte reaction culture, obtained before intestinal transplant. Source of these receptors: a human patient who received an intestinal transplant. CDR3s include the opening cysteine and the closing phenylalanine or tryptophan. The D gene is left open where the match is weak. Not all rows give a size; the values are once, few, many and, for expanded clones, a class.

TGTGCCAGCAGCTCCCGGCCCGAGGGAATGAACACTGAAGCTTTCTTT,CASSSRPEGMNTEAFF,16,.,TRBV2,TRBJ1-1,.
TGTGCCAGCAGTCCCCTTGGCTCTGGAAACACCATATATTTT,CASSPLGSGNTIYF,14,.,TRBV27,TRBJ1-3,medium-sized
TGTGCCATCAGGCTACAGGGCACTGAAGCTTTCTTT,CAIRLQGTEAFF,12,.,TRBV10-3,TRBJ1-1,.
TGTGCCAGCAGCGCCACCGGGACAGGGACTGAAAAACTGTTTTTT,CASSATGTGTEKLFF,15,TRBD1,TRBV9,TRBJ1-4,once
TGCACCAGCAGCCAACTGGACCCCACAGGGGGCGATTCAAAGGGTGAGCAGTTCTTC,CTSSQLDPTGGDSKGEQFF,19,.,TRBV1,TRBJ2-1,few
TGCGCCAGCAACCCTAGGGGATGGGGCTCCTACAATGAGCAGTTCTTC,CASNPRGWGSYNEQFF,16,.,TRBV5-1,TRBJ2-1,.
TGTGCCTGGGGATACAGGGACTACGAGCAGTACTTC,CAWGYRDYEQYF,12,.,TRBV30,TRBJ2-7,.
TGTGCCAGCAGTCCGACGAGGACAGGGGGTATCGGCGAGCAGTACTTC,CASSPTRTGGIGEQYF,16,TRBD1,TRBV7-1,TRBJ2-7,few
TGTGCCAGCAGTTTTGGCCAGAACAATGAGCAGTTCTTC,CASSFGQNNEQFF,13,.,TRBV27,TRBJ2-1,.
TGTGCCGCGTCCTACAGGGGGGAGACCCAGTACTTC,CAASYRGETQYF,12,TRBD1,TRBV10-3,TRBJ2-5,few
TGTGCCACAACTACCGGACGGGGCGCGATCTACAATGAGCAGTTCTTC,CATTTGRGAIYNEQFF,16,.,TRBV5-5,TRBJ2-1,few
TGCAGCGTTGTTCTACAGGGGGCCGATTATGGCTACACCTTC,CSVVLQGADYGYTF,14,TRBD1,TRBV29-1,TRBJ1-2,few
TGTGCCAGCAGTTATGAGGGTTACAATCAGCCCCAGCATTTT,CASSYEGYNQPQHF,14,.,TRBV6-1,TRBJ1-5,few
TGTGCCAGCAGCTTTAAGGGCAGCACAGATACGCAGTATTTT,CASSFKGSTDTQYF,14,.,TRBV12-1,TRBJ2-3,few
TGTGCCAGCAGTTTATCAGGACGGCTTCCCTCCTACGAGCAGTACTTC,CASSLSGRLPSYEQYF,16,.,TRBV27,TRBJ2-7,.
TGTGCCAGCAGCTTAGAGGGGACCTACGAGCAGTACTTC,CASSLEGTYEQYF,13,.,TRBV13,TRBJ2-7,.
TGTGCCAGCAGCAAAGTGGCAGGGAGGGGGAACACTGAAGCTTTCTTT,CASSKVAGRGNTEAFF,16,.,TRBV21-1,TRBJ1-1,.
TGCGCCAGCAGCTTGGGCCCACCTAACACCGGGGAGCTGTTTTTT,CASSLGPPNTGELFF,15,.,TRBV5-1,TRBJ2-2,.
TGTGCCAGCAGTGTGGGACAGTACCTAGATACGCAGTATTTT,CASSVGQYLDTQYF,14,TRBD1,TRBV2,TRBJ2-3,.
TGCGCCAGCAGCCAACAGGACAGGGGGGAAAAACTGTTTTTT,CASSQQDRGEKLFF,14,TRBD1,TRBV4-1,TRBJ1-4,once
TGCGCCAGCAGCCCCGGACCGGGACCCAATGAGCAGTTCTTC,CASSPGPGPNEQFF,14,.,TRBV4-1,TRBJ2-1,.
TGTGCCACCTATCAATATTACAGGGAACCCTACGACGGTGGGAACACTGAAGCTTTCTTT,CATYQYYREPYDGGNTEAFF,20,.,TRBV19,TRBJ1-1,.
TGTGCCAGCAGTGACGGGGGGACACGGAGCAATCAGCCCCAGCATTTT,CASSDGGTRSNQPQHF,16,.,TRBV2,TRBJ1-5,.
TGTGCCAGCAGCCCCCGGACTAGCGGGAGGAAAACCACCGGGGAGCTGTTTTTT,CASSPRTSGRKTTGELFF,18,TRBD2,TRBV9,TRBJ2-2,once
TGCAGCGTTGGGGACGGCATCTCTGGAAACACCATATATTTT,CSVGDGISGNTIYF,14,.,TRBV29-1,TRBJ1-3,once
TGTGCCAGCAGCATAGACCCGAACATTCAGTACTTC,CASSIDPNIQYF,12,.,TRBV7-8,TRBJ2-4,.
TGTGCCAGCTGTCTTTCCGGGAACACTGAAGCTTTCTTT,CASCLSGNTEAFF,13,.,TRBV27,TRBJ1-1,.
TGCGCCAGCAGCGGGACAGGGGGCACCGGGGAGCTGTTTTTT,CASSGTGGTGELFF,14,TRBD1,TRBV4-3,TRBJ2-2,.
TGTGCCAGCAGTTTATCCACAGGGATCAATGAAAAACTGTTTTTT,CASSLSTGINEKLFF,15,.,TRBV27,TRBJ1-4,.
TGTGCCAGCAGCTTAGACGCCCGCTATGAGCAGTTCTTC,CASSLDARYEQFF,13,.,TRBV7-7,TRBJ2-1,few
TGTGCCAGCAGCCAAAGCCCTAGCGGGAGACCCGACGAGCAGTACTTC,CASSQSPSGRPDEQYF,16,TRBD2,TRBV27,TRBJ2-7,few
TGCAGCGTTTTAGGTCTGACAGGGTCGTACGAGCAGTACTTC,CSVLGLTGSYEQYF,14,TRBD1,TRBV29-1,TRBJ2-7,.
TGTGCCAGCAGCTTAGCGGGAGTTGGGTCCTACGAGCAGTACTTC,CASSLAGVGSYEQYF,15,.,TRBV7-8,TRBJ2-7,medium-sized
TGTGCCAGCAGCTTGACAGGGAGGACTGAAGCTTTCTTT,CASSLTGRTEAFF,13,TRBD1,TRBV7-9,TRBJ1-1,.
TGTGCCAGCATGCCAGCAGGGAACAAAAACATTCAGTACTTC,CASMPAGNKNIQYF,14,.,TRBV2,TRBJ2-4,.
TGTGCCAGCAGTTTGGGACTAGCGGGAGCAGGGAAACCCTACGAGCAGTACTTC,CASSLGLAGAGKPYEQYF,18,TRBD2,TRBV27,TRBJ2-7,.
TGTGCCAGCAGTCAGTCAGGAGCTACCACTGAAGCTTTCTTT,CASSQSGATTEAFF,14,.,TRBV27,TRBJ1-1,once
TGTGCCAGCAGCGTAGGGGGGGGTAGCGGGAGGGGTGAGCAGTTCTTC,CASSVGGGSGRGEQFF,16,TRBD2,TRBV9,TRBJ2-1,.
TGTGCCAGTAGTATTGGACTAACCGATAACTATGGCTACACCTTC,CASSIGLTDNYGYTF,15,.,TRBV19,TRBJ1-2,.
TGTGCCAGCAGCCTCTCAGGCGAGCAGTACTTC,CASSLSGEQYF,11,.,TRBV13,TRBJ2-7,.
TGTGCCAGCAGCGTACCGGGTTTTAATTCACCCCTCCACTTT,CASSVPGFNSPLHF,14,.,TRBV7-2,TRBJ1-6,.
TGTGCCAGCAGCTTAGGGACTAGCGCTCAAGAGACCCAGTACTTC,CASSLGTSAQETQYF,15,TRBD2,TRBV11-3,TRBJ2-5,.
TGCGCCAGCAGCCAACCCAAAGGGGCTGAGGGCCCCAAAAACATTCAGTACTTC,CASSQPKGAEGPKNIQYF,18,.,TRBV4-1,TRBJ2-4,.
TGTGCCAGCAGCTTTCAGGGAACCTACGAGCAGTACTTC,CASSFQGTYEQYF,13,.,TRBV5-3,TRBJ2-7,few
TGTGCCAGCAGTAATAGGGGGAGAGCTTTCTTT,CASSNRGRAFF,11,.,TRBV7-7,TRBJ1-1,.
TGCGCCAGCAGCTTGGAGGGGCGCGGGGGGGAAAAACTGTTTTTT,CASSLEGRGGEKLFF,15,.,TRBV5-1,TRBJ1-4,.